The sequence of this T cell receptor (beta chain) was determined in a study of T-cell reconstitution after alpha-beta-depleted transplantation in children. Notes on the study in general: Roughly two months post-transplant, alpha-beta T cells reportedly originated from several hundred graft clones that had expanded. After one year, T-cell counts and TCRbeta diversity mostly came from new T cells. There were some patients whose high TCRbeta diversity at day 60 came from surviving recipient T cells and thymic progenitors.

As it was prepared, the TCRbeta library received unique molecular identifiers. TCRdb called the PCR reads again in MiXCR, with one record for every CDR3 protein. The sample contains approximately 1,000,000 distinct CDR3 sequences, around 30% of which appear only once. The germline V gene encodes CDR1 SGHRS and CDR2 YFSETQ. V shed 0 bases, J shed 0 bases, and the junction held 4 bases outside the gene matches. The CDR3 sequence is 16 residues long. About this clonotype: Its antigen is currently unknown.

The chain uses TRBV5-1 and TRBJ2-3; TRBD2 matches at 7 bases. Source: PBMCs, mostly from graft donor cells, taken 360 days after TCRalphabeta/CD19-depleted stem cell transplant. The origin of this receptor is a boy under three years old who had a stem cell transplant for SCID, so the T cells may come from the graft donor. The CDR3 sequence: CASSLVGRGSTDTQYF. DNA of the CDR3: TGCGCCAGCAGCTTGGTGGGGCGGGGGAGCACAGATACGCAGTATTTT. The full variable domain, rest sourced from reference TRBV5-1 and TRBJ2-3, is KAGVTQTPRYLIKTRGQQVTLSCSPISGHRSVSWYQQTPGQGLQFLFEYFSETQRNKGNFPGRFSGRQFSNSRSEMNVSTLELGDSALYLCASSLVGRGSTDTQYFGPGTRLTVL.